These T cell receptor beta chains were read from a single sample in a study of cytomegalovirus exposure and HLA in healthy donors. TCRdb's table, derived via immunoSEQ multiplex PCR, lists solely in-frame clones and lacks some. Of 100,000 or so clones in the sample, around 74% are singletons; the top ten hold 8.5% to 10%. Sequencing used PBMCs. All receptors come from a woman in her forties in good health and CMV-seropositive. Both conserved end residues are part of each CDR3. D genes are given only for firm matches. Clone size, where shown, is once, few, many, or a class for clones that have expanded.

d_call: TRBD2
j_call: TRBJ2-1
clone_size: NA
v_call: TRBV2
cdr3_nt: TGTGCCAGTCATACGCTAGCGGGGGCTTACAATGAGCAGTTCTTC
cdr3_aa: CASHTLAGAYNEQFF

d_call: NA
j_call: TRBJ1-2
clone_size: NA
v_call: TRBV4-1
cdr3_nt: TGCGCCAGCAGTAAATACGGGGGGTCGAGCTATGGCTACACCTTC
cdr3_aa: CASSKYGGSSYGYTF

d_call: TRBD1
j_call: TRBJ1-3
clone_size: NA
v_call: TRBV2
cdr3_nt: TGTGCCAGCGACATCCGGGACAGGGAGGACACCATATATTTT
cdr3_aa: CASDIRDREDTIYF

d_call: NA
j_call: TRBJ2-1
clone_size: few
v_call: TRBV7-2
cdr3_nt: TGTGCCAGCAGCTCAAGAGGGAGGGGGAGTAATGAGCAGTTCTTC
cdr3_aa: CASSSRGRGSNEQFF

d_call: NA
j_call: TRBJ1-1
clone_size: NA
v_call: TRBV10-3
cdr3_nt: TGTGCCATCAACGCAGGAGGAAACACTGAAGCTTTCTTT
cdr3_aa: CAINAGGNTEAFF

d_call: TRBD2
j_call: TRBJ2-3
clone_size: NA
v_call: TRBV27
cdr3_nt: TGTGCCAGCAGTTTGCAGCGGGGGGGCGCAGATACGCAGTATTTT
cdr3_aa: CASSLQRGGADTQYF

d_call: TRBD1
j_call: TRBJ2-6
clone_size: NA
v_call: TRBV27
cdr3_nt: TGTGCCAGCAGTTTATCTACCGGGACAGTCGTCTCTGGGGCCAACGTCCTGACTTTC
cdr3_aa: CASSLSTGTVVSGANVLTF

d_call: TRBD1
j_call: TRBJ2-3
clone_size: NA
v_call: TRBV7-6
cdr3_nt: TGTGCCAGCAGCTTTGGACAGGGCGAGGATACGCAGTATTTT
cdr3_aa: CASSFGQGEDTQYF

d_call: NA
j_call: TRBJ1-4
clone_size: NA
v_call: TRBV5-8
cdr3_nt: TGTGCCAGCAGTGCCCTCGGCGGGGCTAATGAAAAACTGTTTTTT
cdr3_aa: CASSALGGANEKLFF

d_call: TRBD1
j_call: TRBJ2-1
clone_size: once
v_call: TRBV2
cdr3_nt: TGTGCCAGCACGACTACAGGGGCCAATGAGCAGTTCTTC
cdr3_aa: CASTTTGANEQFF

d_call: TRBD2
j_call: TRBJ2-3
clone_size: once
v_call: TRBV19
cdr3_nt: TGTGCCAGTAGTCTATCCTCCCTAGCGGGAGAGGCAGATACGCAGTATTTT
cdr3_aa: CASSLSSLAGEADTQYF

d_call: TRBD1
j_call: TRBJ1-2
clone_size: NA
v_call: TRBV5-4
cdr3_nt: TGTGCCAGCAGCACCGGACAGGGGGCCAGTGGCTACACCTTC
cdr3_aa: CASSTGQGASGYTF

d_call: NA
j_call: TRBJ2-7
clone_size: NA
v_call: TRBV7-2
cdr3_nt: TGTGCCAGCAGCTTAGCACAGGGAAACGACGAGCAGTACTTC
cdr3_aa: CASSLAQGNDEQYF

d_call: TRBD1
j_call: TRBJ1-1
clone_size: NA
v_call: TRBV29-1
cdr3_nt: TGCAGCGCCCGAGGTAGGGGGCTCAGCACTGAAGCTTTCTTT
cdr3_aa: CSARGRGLSTEAFF

d_call: NA
j_call: TRBJ1-2
clone_size: NA
v_call: TRBV19
cdr3_nt: TGTGCCAGTAGTACTACAGGAAAGGCCGCGTATGGCTACACCTTC
cdr3_aa: CASSTTGKAAYGYTF

d_call: NA
j_call: TRBJ1-4
clone_size: NA
v_call: TRBV9
cdr3_nt: TGTGCCAGCAGCGGCAGAAATGAAAAACTGTTTTTT
cdr3_aa: CASSGRNEKLFF

d_call: TRBD2
j_call: TRBJ2-1
clone_size: NA
v_call: TRBV18
cdr3_nt: TGTGCCAGCTCACCCGGACTAGCGGGATTGGATGAGCAGTTCTTC
cdr3_aa: CASSPGLAGLDEQFF

d_call: TRBD2
j_call: TRBJ2-2
clone_size: few
v_call: TRBV11-2
cdr3_nt: TGTGCCAGCAGTGTAGCGGGAGTAGTTACCGGGGAGCTGTTTTTT
cdr3_aa: CASSVAGVVTGELFF

d_call: TRBD2
j_call: TRBJ2-5
clone_size: few
v_call: TRBV18
cdr3_nt: TGTGCCAGCTCACCGGGGTTTGGTAGCGGGAGTGAGACCCAGTACTTC
cdr3_aa: CASSPGFGSGSETQYF

d_call: NA
j_call: TRBJ1-1
clone_size: few
v_call: TRBV29-1
cdr3_nt: TGCAGTTCCCGATCGGGATGGGGTATGAACACTGAAGCTTTCTTT
cdr3_aa: CSSRSGWGMNTEAFF

d_call: TRBD2
j_call: TRBJ2-3
clone_size: NA
v_call: TRBV7-9
cdr3_nt: TGTGCCAGCAGGGATACAGCGGGAGGGTCTACGGATACGCAGTATTTT
cdr3_aa: CASRDTAGGSTDTQYF

d_call: TRBD1
j_call: TRBJ2-5
clone_size: NA
v_call: TRBV5-6
cdr3_nt: TGTGCCAGCAGAAGGGGACAGCGGGAGACCCAGTACTTC
cdr3_aa: CASRRGQRETQYF

d_call: TRBD2
j_call: TRBJ2-3
clone_size: NA
v_call: TRBV7-2
cdr3_nt: TGTGCCAGCAGCCTAAGGGGCCGGGGGGGATACACAGATACGCAGTATTTT
cdr3_aa: CASSLRGRGGYTDTQYF

d_call: TRBD2
j_call: TRBJ2-1
clone_size: NA
v_call: TRBV28
cdr3_nt: TGTGCCAGCAAATTGTGGGGGGGGATCTATGAGCAGTTCTTC
cdr3_aa: CASKLWGGIYEQFF

d_call: TRBD1
j_call: TRBJ1-1
clone_size: NA
v_call: TRBV28
cdr3_nt: TGTGCCAGCAGTCCAAGAGTCTTCGACAGGGACACTGAAGCTTTCTTT
cdr3_aa: CASSPRVFDRDTEAFF

d_call: TRBD1
j_call: TRBJ2-7
clone_size: NA
v_call: TRBV6-5
cdr3_nt: TGTGCCAGCTCCAGACAGGGAGTACACGAGCAGTACTTC
cdr3_aa: CASSRQGVHEQYF

d_call: NA
j_call: TRBJ1-1
clone_size: once
v_call: TRBV15
cdr3_nt: TGTGCCACCAGCAGATGGGGGGACACTGAAGCTTTCTTT
cdr3_aa: CATSRWGDTEAFF

d_call: TRBD1
j_call: TRBJ2-2
clone_size: NA
v_call: TRBV5-1
cdr3_nt: TGCGCCAGCATACGTACGGCAGGGGGCCACGGGGAGCTGTTTTTT
cdr3_aa: CASIRTAGGHGELFF

d_call: NA
j_call: TRBJ1-2
clone_size: NA
v_call: TRBV14
cdr3_nt: TGTGCCAGCAGCCAAGTAACAGGGTGGAACTATGGCTACACCTTC
cdr3_aa: CASSQVTGWNYGYTF

d_call: NA
j_call: TRBJ2-7
clone_size: NA
v_call: TRBV27
cdr3_nt: TGTGCCAGCAGTTCCGAGGTCCAAACCTACGAGCAGTACTTC
cdr3_aa: CASSSEVQTYEQYF

d_call: NA
j_call: TRBJ1-3
clone_size: NA
v_call: TRBV6-5
cdr3_nt: TGTGCCAGCAGAGACCGGGACAAGGGTGGAAACACCATATATTTT
cdr3_aa: CASRDRDKGGNTIYF

d_call: TRBD1
j_call: TRBJ1-4
clone_size: once
v_call: TRBV4-3
cdr3_nt: TGCGCCAGCAGCCACACGACAGGGTGGAGTGAAAAACTGTTTTTT
cdr3_aa: CASSHTTGWSEKLFF

d_call: NA
j_call: TRBJ1-1
clone_size: few
v_call: TRBV6-1
cdr3_nt: TGTGCCAGCAGCCTTCGCGCCATGAACACTGAAGCTTTCTTT
cdr3_aa: CASSLRAMNTEAFF

d_call: NA
j_call: TRBJ1-2
clone_size: NA
v_call: TRBV28
cdr3_nt: TGTGCCAGCAGTTCGCCCCCTGGCAGGGTGGCCTATGGCTACACCTTC
cdr3_aa: CASSSPPGRVAYGYTF

d_call: TRBD1
j_call: TRBJ1-1
clone_size: NA
v_call: TRBV10-3
cdr3_nt: TGTGCCATCAGTAGACAGGGTGTCAACACTGAAGCTTTCTTT
cdr3_aa: CAISRQGVNTEAFF

d_call: NA
j_call: TRBJ1-2
clone_size: NA
v_call: TRBV28
cdr3_nt: TGTGCCAGCGGCACCACCGGGTCCGCGATCTACACCTTC
cdr3_aa: CASGTTGSAIYTF

d_call: TRBD2
j_call: TRBJ2-5
clone_size: NA
v_call: TRBV28
cdr3_nt: TGTGCCAGCAGTTTAGGGGGGGATCGAGAGACCCAGTACTTC
cdr3_aa: CASSLGGDRETQYF